The 29 T cell receptor beta chains presented below share a single source sample, sequenced in a study of blood T cells in healthy people across ages. With a J-beta primer mix and a sample-barcoded 5' primer, a second PCR ran roughly 6 to 11 cycles. TCRdb ran MiXCR on the 5' RACE reads and lists one entry per CDR3 protein. The data hold 500,000 to 700,000 distinct CDR3 sequences, with about 30% observed a single time. Sequencing was carried out using blood. The receptor set was obtained from a woman over 75 in good health.

This clonotype is a singleton in its sample. The CDR3 carries no conserved terminal phenylalanine or tryptophan, so it likely arises from a read error. The chain combines TRBV14 with TRBJ1-2; no clear D gene. Germline CDR1 reads SGHDN; CDR2 reads FVKESK. The CDR3 sequence is 14 residues long. V lost 0 bases and J lost 8, with 13 bases in between. CDR3 bases: TGTGCCAGCAGCCAAGATAAATTTCGGGAGGGCTACACCTGC. Translated: CASSQDKFREGYTC.

Concerning this clonotype: One junction end does not reproduce the germline sequence, and a read error may be involved. This chain joins TRBV28 and TRBJ2-7; TRBD2 matches 8 bases. CDR1 and CDR2 from the germline V gene are MDHEN and SYDVKM. This CDR3 is 15 amino acids long. The CDR3 reads CANSLGGGISYEQYF. CDR3 bases: TGTGCCAACAGTTTAGGCGGGGGGATTTCCTACGAGCAGTACTTC.

This clonotype was picked up a small number of times. The CDR3 coding sequence is TGTGCCAGCAGCTTAACCCGGGTCGACACTGAAGCTTTCTTT. Protein product: CASSLTRVDTEAFF. J is TRBJ1-1 and V is TRBV7-3, with no clear D. Deletions cut 0 bases from V and 3 bases from J, with 8 bases between. Germline V lookup: CDR1 SGHTA, CDR2 FQGTGA. This CDR3 has 14 amino acids.

This clonotype came up once. This may stem from a read error, because a much larger clone lies one nucleotide away. This chain joins TRBV7-3 and TRBJ2-5; D is undetermined. CDR1 is SGHTA and CDR2 is FQGTGA in the germline V gene. The CDR3 totals 14 residues. The CDR3 protein is CASSTGHPQGTQYF. CDR3 DNA sequence: TGTGCCAGCAGCACCGGGCACCCGCAAGGGACCCAGTACTTC.

V gene TRBV20-1 combines with J gene TRBJ2-7, with TRBD2 matching over 11 bases. Per the germline V gene, CDR1 is DFQATT and CDR2 is SNEGSKA (reference sequence). V lost 7 bases to trimming and J lost 0 bases; unmatched junction nucleotides: 5. The length of the CDR3 is 14 residues. The CDR3 bases are TGCAGTGGTATGCTAGCGGGAGGCTCCTACGAGCAGTACTTC. Translation: CSGMLAGGSYEQYF.

CDR3 DNA sequence: TGTGCCACCAGCCCAGGACAGTTATCCTACAATGAGCAGTTCTTC. Amino acids: CATSPGQLSYNEQFF. This sequence joins TRBV15 and TRBJ2-1; possibly TRBD1 for D (6 bases). This CDR3 has 15 amino acids. With 5 bases removed from V and 1 base from J, the gap between germline ends came to 12 bases. Per the germline V gene, CDR1 is LNHNV and CDR2 is YYDKDF (reference sequence).

This clonotype has at least ten counts. V usage is TRBV15 and J usage is TRBJ2-4; D unclear. Trimming left V 1 base short and J 5 bases short, with 6 bases between. The CDR3 has 13 amino acids. CDR1 is LNHNV and CDR2 is YYDKDF in the germline V gene (reference sequence). The CDR3, as DNA: TGTGCCACCAGCAGAGGACGAGAAAACATTCAGTACTTC. Translated: CATSRGRENIQYF.

The chain combines TRBV4-3 with TRBJ1-5, with a possible D match to TRBD1 (5 bases). In germline, CDR1 is LGHNA, CDR2 YSLEER. The ends were cut back, 4 bases at V and 5 bases at J, with 12 bases in the middle. The CDR3 covers 14 residues. The CDR3 here is CASSPGLSHQPQHF. Written as DNA, the CDR3 is TGCGCCAGCAGCCCGGGACTCTCTCATCAGCCCCAGCATTTT.

In this sample, this clonotype turned up many times. This rearrangement joins TRBV12-3 or TRBV12-4 to TRBJ2-1; 10 positions agree with TRBD2. J gave up 3 bases and V 5 bases, and 4 bases lay outside the gene matches. The CDR3 totals 15 residues. The CDR3 sequence is CASSRIAGGYNEQFF. DNA of the CDR3: TGTGCCAGCAGTCGTATAGCGGGGGGCTACAATGAGCAGTTCTTC.

About this clonotype itself: The conserved phenylalanine or tryptophan normally closing the CDR3 is absent here, so this likely arose from a read error. The chain is built from TRBV10-2 and TRBJ1-5, with D possibly matching TRBD1 (6 bases). Trimming removed 6 bases from V and 7 bases from J, with 16 bases in between. This CDR3 region has 14 residues. Germline loops: CDR1 WSHSY, CDR2 SAAADI. CDR3 sequence: CASSLKGVGQPQHV. CDR3 in DNA: TGCGCCAGCAGCTTAAAGGGGGTGGGCCAGCCCCAGCATGTT.

A note on this clonotype: This may stem from a read error, because a much larger clone lies one nucleotide away. V usage is TRBV27 and J usage is TRBJ1-6; no clear D. CDR3 length: 15 residues. Germline V gives CDR1 MNHEY, CDR2 SMNVEV (reference sequence). CDR3 protein: CASSLSPGFNPPLHF. The CDR3 DNA follows: TGTGCCAGCAGTTTAAGTCCCGGATTTAATCCACCCCTCCACTTT.

In this sample, this clonotype turned up a few times. The V call is TRBV5-1, the J call TRBJ2-5, with a weak D call TRBD1 (5 bases). This CDR3 comprises 15 residues. The V end was cut by 0 bases, the J end by 11 bases, with 20 bases between. Per germline, CDR1 SGHRS and CDR2 YFSETQ. This CDR3 reads CASSLAAGARNEQYF. The CDR3 DNA sequence: TGCGCCAGCAGCTTGGCCGCTGGGGCGAGGAATGAGCAGTACTTC.

This clonotype was detected ten times or more. This chain joins TRBV4-3 and TRBJ2-6; possibly TRBD1 or TRBD2 for D (5 bases each). Germline loops: CDR1 LGHNA, CDR2 YSLEER. The CDR3 length is 17 residues. V was clipped by 4 bases and J by 4 bases, with 17 bases between them. The CDR3 is CASSPSPGGTGANVLTF. CDR3 DNA sequence: TGCGCCAGCAGCCCTTCCCCTGGGGGAACCGGGGCCAACGTCCTGACTTTC.

A word on this clonotype: This could be a read error, since a much larger clone is one nucleotide away. This chain joins TRBV28 and TRBJ2-5; tentatively, D is TRBD1 or TRBD2 (5 bases each). Germline V gene lookup returns CDR1 MDHEN and CDR2 SYDVKM. This CDR3 is built from 14 residues. Trimming pared 5 bases from V and 11 bases from J, leaving 21 bases between. The DNA for the CDR3 is TGTGCCAGCAGTGGCCGGGACCCGCCCGATGAGCAGTACTTC. It encodes CASSGRDPPDEQYF.

There are many counts of this clonotype. The V call is TRBV9, the J call TRBJ2-7; the D gene could be TRBD1 or TRBD2 (5 bases each). V was trimmed by 2 bases and J by 6 bases, leaving 15 bases between them. Germline assignment: CDR1 SGDLS and CDR2 YYNGEE. The CDR3 is made up of 14 amino acids. CDR3 amino acids: CASSVRDGAGEQYF. The CDR3 DNA sequence: TGTGCCAGCAGCGTCCGGGACGGGGCGGGCGAGCAGTACTTC.

The rearrangement links TRBV5-4 to TRBJ2-1, with 14 bases that match TRBD2. Germline trimming cut 3 bases from V and 4 bases from J; bases unmatched to any gene: 9. The CDR3 covers 18 residues. Germline loops: CDR1 SGHNT, CDR2 YYREEE (reference sequence). CDR3 nucleotide sequence: TGTGCCAGCAGCTCCTCGGGGACTAGCGGGGGCCTTTACAATGAGCAGTTCTTC. It encodes CASSSSGTSGGLYNEQFF.

This clonotype was recorded once. Relative to the germline gene, one junction end is altered; a read error may explain this. The rearrangement joins TRBV20-1 to TRBJ1-1, with D perhaps matching TRBD1 (6 bases). The length of the CDR3 is 13 residues. Germline V lookup: CDR1 DFQATT, CDR2 SNEGSKA (reference sequence). DNA for the CDR3: TGCAGTGCCAGAGTTGACAGGTCCACTGAAGCTTTCTTT. It is translated as CSARVDRSTEAFF.

In its sample, this clonotype was seen many times. The chain has TRBV5-1 and TRBJ2-7, with 11 bases lining up with TRBD1. Trimming cost V 3 bases and J 3 bases; bases outside gene matches: 2. Looked up from germline, CDR1 is SGHRS and CDR2 is YFSETQ. This CDR3 comprises 14 residues. CDR3 in DNA: TGCGCCAGCAGCTCTGGGACAGGGGGCTACGAGCAGTACTTC. Its translation: CASSSGTGGYEQYF. The full variable domain, rest sourced from reference TRBV5-1 and TRBJ2-7, is KAGVTQTPRYLIKTRGQQVTLSCSPISGHRSVSWYQQTPGQGLQFLFEYFSETQRNKGNFPGRFSGRQFSNSRSEMNVSTLELGDSALYLCASSSGTGGYEQYFGPGTRLTVT.

This clonotype was counted many times. This chain links TRBV12-3 or TRBV12-4 with TRBJ2-5, with TRBD2 as a possible D gene (6 bases). Trimming removed 5 bases at V and 4 bases at J, with 17 bases between. CDR3 length: 15 amino acids. This CDR3 reads CASSATSSAPETQYF. CDR3 in DNA: TGTGCCAGCAGTGCGACCTCTAGCGCTCCAGAGACCCAGTACTTC.

The chain is built from TRBV29-1 and TRBJ2-2; D uncertain. Germline CDR1 SQVTM, CDR2 ANQGSEA. The CDR3 has 12 residues. V was shortened by 7 bases and J by 6 bases, with 12 bases between the two germline ends. Here the CDR3 DNA reads TGCAGCGGTGATCTGTGGGCCGGGGAGCTGTTTTTT. Translated, it gives CSGDLWAGELFF.

This clonotype has only a few counts. This sequence joins TRBV20-1 and TRBJ1-1; 12 bases line up with TRBD1. Germline values: CDR1 DFQATT, CDR2 SNEGSKA (reference sequence). This CDR3 contains 15 residues. The DNA of the CDR3 is TGCAGACCATCGGGACAGGGGGCGCAGAAGGCTGAAGCTTTCTTT. It encodes CRPSGQGAQKAEAFF.

This chain joins TRBV7-2 and TRBJ2-7, with TRBD1 matching over 9 bases. V shed 3 bases and J 5 bases; nucleotides not matched to a gene: 8. CDR1 and CDR2 from the germline V gene are SGHTA and FQGNSA. The CDR3 runs 15 residues. This CDR3 is CASSFPNRGRHEQYF. The CDR3 nucleotides read TGTGCCAGCAGCTTCCCTAACAGGGGGCGCCACGAGCAGTACTTC.

The chain recombines TRBV29-1 with TRBJ2-7; D is possibly TRBD1 (5 bases). From germline, CDR1 is SQVTM and CDR2 ANQGSEA. This CDR3 is 12 amino acids long. Trimming stripped 4 bases from V and 5 bases from J, with 12 bases between. The CDR3 DNA is TGCAGCGTTGGGAAGGGGTTCGACGAGCAGTACTTC. Its translation is CSVGKGFDEQYF.

About this clonotype itself: A junction end diverges from the germline sequence, so it may reflect a read error. The J gene is TRBJ2-5, the V gene TRBV20-1; D unresolved. Looked up from germline, CDR1 is DFQATT and CDR2 is SNEGSKA (reference sequence). This CDR3 comprises 12 residues. CDR3 amino acids: CRARSPERTQYF. CDR3 DNA: TGCAGGGCTAGGTCCCCAGAGCGGACCCAGTACTTC.

V and J are TRBV29-1 and TRBJ2-7; D is uncertain. The CDR3 is 10 amino acids. The germline V and J ends were trimmed by 6 bases and 10 bases, with 13 bases remaining between them. Germline V gene data show CDR1 as SQVTM and CDR2 as ANQGSEA. The CDR3 region is CSVHTTSQYF. Written as DNA, the CDR3 is TGCAGCGTCCACACGACCTCCCAGTACTTC.

This clonotype was seen ten or more times. CDR3 nucleotide sequence: TGTGCCAGCGGCGGGACAGGTCGGGATACGCAGTATTTT. Translation gives CASGGTGRDTQYF. The chain uses TRBV6-5 and TRBJ2-3; 8 bases are shared with TRBD1. Germline V gene sequence: CDR1 MNHEY, CDR2 SVGAGI. This CDR3 has 13 residues. V was pared by 8 bases and J by 6 bases, with 7 bases of the junction left unmatched.

This clonotype was seen repeatedly, ten times or more. The chain carries TRBV7-9 and TRBJ2-3; unclear D gene. CDR1 and CDR2 (germline): SEHNR, FQNEAQ (reference sequence). The CDR3 contains 16 residues. V gave up 1 base and J gave up 2 bases, with 13 bases separating them. In DNA form, the CDR3 reads TGTGCCAGCAGCTTAGTCGAAAGGCTAACCACAGATACGCAGTATTTT. Residues: CASSLVERLTTDTQYF.

This clonotype was detected ten times or more. The chain combines TRBV5-1 with TRBJ2-7, with TRBD1 identical over 10 bases. CDR3 length: 14 amino acids. Germline V gene lookup returns CDR1 SGHRS and CDR2 YFSETQ. Unmatched junction bases numbered 6, after V lost 4 bases and J lost 5 bases. This chain's CDR3 is CASSPGQGSHEQYF. In nucleotides, the CDR3 is TGCGCCAGCAGCCCGGGACAGGGGAGCCACGAGCAGTACTTC.

This clonotype was found many times. The V call is TRBV4-2, the J call TRBJ1-4, with TRBD1 identical over 11 bases. CDR1 is LGHNA, CDR2 YNFKEQ, per germline. V shed 0 bases and J 2 bases; nucleotides not matched to a gene: 8. The CDR3 consists of 19 residues. CDR3 coding DNA: TGTGCCAGCAGCCAAGACCGGGACAGGGGGTCGGCGACTAATGAAAAACTGTTTTTT. Protein product: CASSQDRDRGSATNEKLFF.